Here is one T cell receptor (beta chain) with its context. The protocol was immunoSEQ multiplex PCR, while the TCRdb copy is restricted to in-frame clones and leaves out a portion. The data show about 8,400 clones, roughly 90% seen once. The entry originates in a study of chemoradiotherapy in HPV16-positive cancers. Germline V lookup: CDR1 SGHTA, CDR2 FQGNSA. V gave up 3 bases and J gave up 2 bases, with 10 bases separating them. This CDR3 is 14 amino acids long. V is TRBV7-2 and J is TRBJ1-1, with D perhaps matching TRBD1 (5 bases). The sequencing here drew on tumor tissue, taken from a patient who underwent chemoradiotherapy. This sequence was found in a human donor with HPV-associated anogenital cancer. The CDR3 coding sequence is TGTGCCAGCAGCTTGCGGACACTCAACACTGAAGCTTTCTTT. This gives the protein CASSLRTLNTEAFF.